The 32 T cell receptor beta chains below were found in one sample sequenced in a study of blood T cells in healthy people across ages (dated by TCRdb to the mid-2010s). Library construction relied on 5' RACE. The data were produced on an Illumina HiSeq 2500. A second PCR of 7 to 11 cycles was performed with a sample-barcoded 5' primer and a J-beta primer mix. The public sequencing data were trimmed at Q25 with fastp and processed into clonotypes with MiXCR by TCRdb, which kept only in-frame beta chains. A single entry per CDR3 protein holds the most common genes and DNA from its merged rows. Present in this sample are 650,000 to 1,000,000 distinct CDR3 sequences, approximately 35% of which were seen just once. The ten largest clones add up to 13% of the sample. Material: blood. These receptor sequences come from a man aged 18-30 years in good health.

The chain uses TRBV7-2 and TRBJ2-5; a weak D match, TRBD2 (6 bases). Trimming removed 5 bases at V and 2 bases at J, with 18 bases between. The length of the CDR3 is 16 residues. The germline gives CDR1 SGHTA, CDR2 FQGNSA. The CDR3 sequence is CASSRQRRRGQETQYF. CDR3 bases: TGTGCCAGCAGCCGCCAACGGAGGAGGGGACAAGAGACCCAGTACTTC.

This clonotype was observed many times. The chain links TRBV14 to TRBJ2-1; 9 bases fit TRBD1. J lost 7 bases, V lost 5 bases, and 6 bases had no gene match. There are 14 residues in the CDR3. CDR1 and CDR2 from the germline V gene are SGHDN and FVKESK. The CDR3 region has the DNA TGTGCCAGCAGCACACAGGGGGCGCGTAATGAGCAGTTCTTC. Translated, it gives CASSTQGARNEQFF.

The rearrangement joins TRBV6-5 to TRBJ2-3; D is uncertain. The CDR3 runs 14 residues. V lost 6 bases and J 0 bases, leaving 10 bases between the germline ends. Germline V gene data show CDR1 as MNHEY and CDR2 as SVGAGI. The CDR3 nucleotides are TGTGCCAGCAGAGTGCACCCTAGCACAGATACGCAGTATTTT. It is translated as CASRVHPSTDTQYF.

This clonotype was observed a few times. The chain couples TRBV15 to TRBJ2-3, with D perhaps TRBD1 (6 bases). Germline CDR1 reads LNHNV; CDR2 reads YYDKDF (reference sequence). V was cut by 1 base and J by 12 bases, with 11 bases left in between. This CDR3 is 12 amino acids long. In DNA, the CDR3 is TGTGCCACCAGCAGAGGAGGGGGTACACAGTATTTT. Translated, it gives CATSRGGGTQYF.

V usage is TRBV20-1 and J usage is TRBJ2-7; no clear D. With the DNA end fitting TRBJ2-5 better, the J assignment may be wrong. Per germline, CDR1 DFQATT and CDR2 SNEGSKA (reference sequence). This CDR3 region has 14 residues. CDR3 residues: CSARDVRLSETQYF. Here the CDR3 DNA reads TGCAGTGCTAGAGATGTGAGGCTGTCGGAGACCCAGTACTTC.

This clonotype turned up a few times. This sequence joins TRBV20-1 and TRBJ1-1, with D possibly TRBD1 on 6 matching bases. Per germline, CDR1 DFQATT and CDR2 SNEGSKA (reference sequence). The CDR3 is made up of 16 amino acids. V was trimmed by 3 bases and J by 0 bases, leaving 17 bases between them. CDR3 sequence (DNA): TGCAGTGCTAGTAGGGGGGGGACAAGCATGAACACTGAAGCTTTCTTT. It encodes CSASRGGTSMNTEAFF.

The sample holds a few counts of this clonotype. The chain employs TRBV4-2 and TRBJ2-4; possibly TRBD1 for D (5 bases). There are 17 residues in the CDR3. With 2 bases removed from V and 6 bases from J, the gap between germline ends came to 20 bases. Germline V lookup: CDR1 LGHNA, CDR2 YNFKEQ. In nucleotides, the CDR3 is TGTGCCAGCAGCCAAACTTCCGCCCAGGGTACCCTAAACATTCAGTACTTC. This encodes CASSQTSAQGTLNIQYF.

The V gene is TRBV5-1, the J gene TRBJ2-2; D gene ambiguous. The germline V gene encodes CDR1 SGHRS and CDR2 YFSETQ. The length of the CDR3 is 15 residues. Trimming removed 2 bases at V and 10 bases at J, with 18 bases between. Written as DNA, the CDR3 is TGCGCCAGCAGCTTCCGGCTTCAACCCCCCCTGGAGCTGTTTTTT. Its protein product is CASSFRLQPPLELFF.

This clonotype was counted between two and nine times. The CDR3 coding sequence is TGCAGTGCTGGAATAGCGGGGGGGCAGCTCAATGAGCAGTACTTC. It specifies CSAGIAGGQLNEQYF. V usage is TRBV20-1 and J usage is TRBJ2-1; 11 bases are a match to TRBD2. The DNA end is a closer match to TRBJ2-7, so the J assignment may be wrong. Per the germline V gene, CDR1 is DFQATT and CDR2 is SNEGSKA (reference sequence). This CDR3 has 15 amino acids.

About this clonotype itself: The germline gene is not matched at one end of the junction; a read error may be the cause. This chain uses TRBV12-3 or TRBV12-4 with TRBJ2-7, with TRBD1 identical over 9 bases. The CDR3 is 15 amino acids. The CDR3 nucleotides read TGTACCAGCAGCCTACAGGGGGCAAGGTTCAATGAGCAGTACTTC. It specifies CTSSLQGARFNEQYF.

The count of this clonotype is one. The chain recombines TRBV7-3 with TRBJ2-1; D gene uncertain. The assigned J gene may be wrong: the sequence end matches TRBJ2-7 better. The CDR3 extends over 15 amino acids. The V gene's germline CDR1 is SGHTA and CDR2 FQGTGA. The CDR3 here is CASSQRLGYYNEQYF. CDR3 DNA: TGTGCCAGCAGCCAACGCCTCGGCTACTACAATGAGCAGTACTTC.

The CDR3 region is CASSPQNGNQPQHF. The CDR3 nucleotides read TGTGCCAGCAGTCCCCAGAATGGCAATCAGCCCCAGCATTTT. This chain uses TRBV12-3 or TRBV12-4 with TRBJ1-5; D unclear. Trimming removed 5 bases from V and 2 bases from J, with 10 bases in between. The CDR3 sequence is 14 residues long.

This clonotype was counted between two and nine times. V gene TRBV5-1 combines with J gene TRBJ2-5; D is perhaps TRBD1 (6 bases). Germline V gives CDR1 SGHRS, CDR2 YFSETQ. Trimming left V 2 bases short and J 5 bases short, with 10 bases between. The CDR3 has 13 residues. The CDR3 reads CASSFGQGETQYF. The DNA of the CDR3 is TGCGCCAGCAGCTTCGGGCAGGGGGAGACCCAGTACTTC.

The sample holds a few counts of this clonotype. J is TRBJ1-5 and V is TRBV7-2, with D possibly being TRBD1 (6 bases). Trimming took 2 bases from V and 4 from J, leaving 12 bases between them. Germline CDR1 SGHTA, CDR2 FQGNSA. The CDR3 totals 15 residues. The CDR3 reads CASSLQGLANQPQHF. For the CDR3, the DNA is TGTGCCAGCAGCTTACAGGGGTTGGCAAATCAGCCCCAGCATTTT.

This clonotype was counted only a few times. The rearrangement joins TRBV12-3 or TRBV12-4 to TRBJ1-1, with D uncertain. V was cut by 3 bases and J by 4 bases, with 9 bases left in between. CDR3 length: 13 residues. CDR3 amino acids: CASSLSGSTEAFF. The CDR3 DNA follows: TGTGCCAGCAGTTTGAGTGGGAGCACTGAAGCTTTCTTT.

The CDR3 here is CASSFTSGGTPYNEQFF. The CDR3 region has the DNA TGTGCCAGCAGTTTTACTAGCGGGGGGACGCCCTACAATGAGCAGTTCTTC. The rearrangement joins TRBV6-5 to TRBJ2-1; TRBD2 matches 12 bases. J gave up 2 bases and V 4 bases, and 6 bases lay outside the gene matches. Germline V CDR1 and CDR2: MNHEY, SVGAGI. CDR3 length: 17 residues.

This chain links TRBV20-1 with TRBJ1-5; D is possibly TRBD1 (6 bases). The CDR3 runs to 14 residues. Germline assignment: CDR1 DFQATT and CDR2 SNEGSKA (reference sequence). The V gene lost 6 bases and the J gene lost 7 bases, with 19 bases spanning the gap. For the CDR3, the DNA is TGCAGTGCCAACGGGGGCCGGTCAAAGCAGCCCCAGCATTTT. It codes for CSANGGRSKQPQHF.

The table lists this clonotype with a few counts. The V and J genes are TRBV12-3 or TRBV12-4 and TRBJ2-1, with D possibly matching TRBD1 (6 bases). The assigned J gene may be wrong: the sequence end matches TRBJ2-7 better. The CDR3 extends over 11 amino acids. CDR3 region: CASSSRGEQYF. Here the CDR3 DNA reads TGTGCCAGCAGTTCCAGGGGTGAGCAGTACTTC.

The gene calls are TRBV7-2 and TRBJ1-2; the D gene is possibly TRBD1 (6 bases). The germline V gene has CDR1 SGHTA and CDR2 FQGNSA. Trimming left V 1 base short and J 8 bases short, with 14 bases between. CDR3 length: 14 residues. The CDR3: CASSLGNGGGGYTF. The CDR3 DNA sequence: TGTGCCAGCAGCTTAGGGAACGGGGGCGGCGGCTACACCTTC.

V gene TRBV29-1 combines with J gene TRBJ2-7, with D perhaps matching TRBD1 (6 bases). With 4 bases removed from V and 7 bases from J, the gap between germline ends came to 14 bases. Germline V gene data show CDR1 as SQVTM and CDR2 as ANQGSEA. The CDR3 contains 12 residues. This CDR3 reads CSVVGDTNEQYF. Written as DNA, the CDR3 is TGCAGCGTTGTTGGGGACACCAATGAGCAGTACTTC.

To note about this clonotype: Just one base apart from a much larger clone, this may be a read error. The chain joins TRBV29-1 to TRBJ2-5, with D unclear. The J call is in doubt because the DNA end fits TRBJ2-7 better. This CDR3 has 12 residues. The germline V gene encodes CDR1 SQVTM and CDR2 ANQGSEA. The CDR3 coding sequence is TGCAGCGTTGAAGGGGCTCCCTACGAGCAGTACTTC. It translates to CSVEGAPYEQYF.

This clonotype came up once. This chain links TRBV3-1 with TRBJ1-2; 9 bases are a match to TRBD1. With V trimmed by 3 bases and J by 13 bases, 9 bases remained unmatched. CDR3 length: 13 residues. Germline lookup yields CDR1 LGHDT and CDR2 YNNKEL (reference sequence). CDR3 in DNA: TGTGCCAGCAGCCAGGAGGGGACAGGGTTGTTCACCTTC. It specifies CASSQEGTGLFTF.

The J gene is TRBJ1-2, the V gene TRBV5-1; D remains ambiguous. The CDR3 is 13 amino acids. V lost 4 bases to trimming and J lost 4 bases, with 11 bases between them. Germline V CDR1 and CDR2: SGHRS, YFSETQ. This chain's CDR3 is CASSRDNAYGYTF. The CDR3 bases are TGCGCCAGCAGCAGGGATAATGCCTATGGCTACACCTTC.

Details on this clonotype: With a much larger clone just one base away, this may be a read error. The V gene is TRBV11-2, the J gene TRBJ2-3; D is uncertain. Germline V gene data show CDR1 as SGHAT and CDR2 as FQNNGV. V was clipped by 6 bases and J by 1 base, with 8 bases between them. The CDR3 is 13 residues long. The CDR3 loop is CASRAPGTDTQYF. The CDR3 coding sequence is TGTGCCAGCAGAGCCCCGGGCACAGATACGCAGTATTTT.

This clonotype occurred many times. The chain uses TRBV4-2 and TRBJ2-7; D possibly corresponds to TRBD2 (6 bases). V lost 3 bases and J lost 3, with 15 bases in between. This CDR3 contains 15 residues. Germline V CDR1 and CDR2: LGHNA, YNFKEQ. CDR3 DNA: TGTGCCAGCAGCCAGTCAACCAGGGAGGTCTACGAGCAGTACTTC. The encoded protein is CASSQSTREVYEQYF.

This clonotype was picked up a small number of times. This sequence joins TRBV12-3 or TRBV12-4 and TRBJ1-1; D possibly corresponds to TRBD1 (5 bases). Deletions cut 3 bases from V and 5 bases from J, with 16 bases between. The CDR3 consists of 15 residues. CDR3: CASSFKSGEGTEAFF. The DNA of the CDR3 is TGTGCCAGCAGTTTCAAATCGGGGGAGGGGACTGAAGCTTTCTTT.

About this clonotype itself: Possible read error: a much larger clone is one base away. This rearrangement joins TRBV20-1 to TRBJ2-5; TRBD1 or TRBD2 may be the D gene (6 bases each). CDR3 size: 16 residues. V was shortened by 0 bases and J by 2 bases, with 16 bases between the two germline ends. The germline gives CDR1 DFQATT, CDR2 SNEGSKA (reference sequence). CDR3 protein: CSARDRLVGQQETQYF. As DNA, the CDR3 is TGCAGTGCTAGAGATCGACTAGTGGGACAACAAGAGACCCAGTACTTC.

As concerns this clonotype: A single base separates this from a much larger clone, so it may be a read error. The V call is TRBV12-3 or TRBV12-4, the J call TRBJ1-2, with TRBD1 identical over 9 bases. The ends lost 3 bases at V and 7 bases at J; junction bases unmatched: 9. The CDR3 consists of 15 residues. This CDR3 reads CASSFGSQGACGYTF. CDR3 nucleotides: TGTGCCAGCAGTTTCGGTTCACAGGGGGCGTGTGGCTACACCTTC.

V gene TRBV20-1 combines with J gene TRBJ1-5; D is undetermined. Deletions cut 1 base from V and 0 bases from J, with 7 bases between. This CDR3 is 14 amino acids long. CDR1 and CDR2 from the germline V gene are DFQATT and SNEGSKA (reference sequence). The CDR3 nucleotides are TGCAGTGCTAGAGGACACCCTAGCAATCAGCCCCAGCATTTT. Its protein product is CSARGHPSNQPQHF.

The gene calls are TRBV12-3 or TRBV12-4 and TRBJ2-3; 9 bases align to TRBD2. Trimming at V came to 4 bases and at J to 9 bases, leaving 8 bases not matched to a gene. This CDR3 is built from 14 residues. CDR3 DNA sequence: TGTGCCAGCAGTTCCACTGATAGCGGGAGAACGCAGTATTTT. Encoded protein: CASSSTDSGRTQYF.

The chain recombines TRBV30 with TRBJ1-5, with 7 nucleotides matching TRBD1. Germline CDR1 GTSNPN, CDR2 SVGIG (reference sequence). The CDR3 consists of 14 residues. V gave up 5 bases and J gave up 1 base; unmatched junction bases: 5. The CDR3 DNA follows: TGTGCCTGGCAGACAGGGACGAGCAATCAGCCCCAGCATTTT. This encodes CAWQTGTSNQPQHF.

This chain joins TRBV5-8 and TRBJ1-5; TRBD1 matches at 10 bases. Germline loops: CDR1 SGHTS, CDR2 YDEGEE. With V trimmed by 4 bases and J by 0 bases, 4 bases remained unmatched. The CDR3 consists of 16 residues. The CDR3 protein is CASSQGQGNSNQPQHF. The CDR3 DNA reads TGTGCCAGCAGCCAGGGACAGGGGAATAGCAATCAGCCCCAGCATTTT.